This T cell receptor beta chain was profiled in a study of shared clonotypes between healthy human individuals. Study-wide findings and caveats: Investigators expected sequencing depth to affect clonotype sharing among donors. Relative to clonotypes present in all four donors, those not shared had lower generation probabilities. On the whole, naive subsets had larger estimated richness than memory subsets had.

Genomic DNA belonging to each subset was distributed in equal measure over several immunoSEQ plates. Here immunoSEQ multiplex PCR was the method, and the copy in TCRdb shows in-frame clones only, minus some. This repertoire shows 650,000 to 800,000 clones, 92% found once; its top ten account for 24%. CD45RO-negative, CCR7-selected cells formed the naive CD8 fraction, which excluded terminally differentiated effector memory CD45RA+ cells. To note about this clone: Its antigen is currently unknown.

V was shortened by 6 bases and J by 0 bases, with 12 bases between the two germline ends. This CDR3 has 15 residues. Germline V gene data show CDR1 as LNHDA and CDR2 as SQIVND (reference sequence). Sequencing input: naive CD8+ T cells sorted from blood. V is TRBV19 and J is TRBJ2-1, with D tentatively TRBD1 (5 bases). The TCR comes from a man aged 25 to 45 in good health. CDR3 protein: CASSAGIPSYNEQFF. The CDR3 DNA follows: TGTGCCAGTAGCGCAGGGATTCCCTCCTACAATGAGCAGTTCTTC.